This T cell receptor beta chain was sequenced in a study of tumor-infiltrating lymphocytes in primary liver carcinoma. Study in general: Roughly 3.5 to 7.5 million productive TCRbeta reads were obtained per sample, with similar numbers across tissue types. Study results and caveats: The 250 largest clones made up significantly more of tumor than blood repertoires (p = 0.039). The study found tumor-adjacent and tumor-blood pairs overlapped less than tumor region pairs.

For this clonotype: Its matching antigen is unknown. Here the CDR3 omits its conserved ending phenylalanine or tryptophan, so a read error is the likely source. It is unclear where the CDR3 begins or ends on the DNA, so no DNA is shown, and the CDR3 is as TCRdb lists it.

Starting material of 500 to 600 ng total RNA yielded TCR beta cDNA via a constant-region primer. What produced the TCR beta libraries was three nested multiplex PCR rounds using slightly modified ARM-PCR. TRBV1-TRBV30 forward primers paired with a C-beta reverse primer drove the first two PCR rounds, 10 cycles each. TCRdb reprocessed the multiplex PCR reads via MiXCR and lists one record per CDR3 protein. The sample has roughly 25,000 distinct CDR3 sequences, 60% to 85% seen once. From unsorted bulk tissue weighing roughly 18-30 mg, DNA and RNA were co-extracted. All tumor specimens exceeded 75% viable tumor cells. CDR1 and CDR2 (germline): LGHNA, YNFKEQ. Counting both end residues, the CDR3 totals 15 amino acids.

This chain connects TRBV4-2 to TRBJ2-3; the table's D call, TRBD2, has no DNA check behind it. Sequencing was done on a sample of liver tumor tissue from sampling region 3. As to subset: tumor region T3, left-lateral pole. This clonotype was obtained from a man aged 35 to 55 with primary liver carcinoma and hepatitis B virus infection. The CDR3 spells CASSQEKGVTDTQYL.